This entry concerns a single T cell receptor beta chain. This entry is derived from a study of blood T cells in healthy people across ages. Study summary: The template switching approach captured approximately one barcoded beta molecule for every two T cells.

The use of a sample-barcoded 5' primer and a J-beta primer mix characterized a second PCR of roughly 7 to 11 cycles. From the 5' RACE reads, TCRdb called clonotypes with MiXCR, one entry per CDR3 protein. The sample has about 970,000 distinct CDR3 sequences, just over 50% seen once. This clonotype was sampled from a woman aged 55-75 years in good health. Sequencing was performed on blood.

CDR3 bases: TGTGCCAGCAGCTTACCCGGGAGGGCCGATAATGAGCAGTTCTTC. It encodes CASSLPGRADNEQFF. The chain recombines TRBV7-2 with TRBJ2-7; 8 nucleotides align to TRBD2. The J call is doubtful: the DNA matches TRBJ2-1 better. Germline-derived CDR1 and CDR2 are SGHTA and FQGNSA. CDR3 length: 15 amino acids.